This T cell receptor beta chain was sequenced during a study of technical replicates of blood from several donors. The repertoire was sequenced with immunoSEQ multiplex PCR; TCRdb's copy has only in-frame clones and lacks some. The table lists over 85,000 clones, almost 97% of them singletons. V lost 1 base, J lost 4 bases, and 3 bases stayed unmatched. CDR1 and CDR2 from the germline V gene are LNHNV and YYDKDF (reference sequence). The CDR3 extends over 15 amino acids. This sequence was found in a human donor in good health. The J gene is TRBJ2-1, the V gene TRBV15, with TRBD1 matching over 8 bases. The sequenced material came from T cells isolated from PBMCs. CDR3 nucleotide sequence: TGTGCCACCAGCAGAGGGGGACAGGAGTACAATGAGCAGTTCTTC. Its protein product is CATSRGGQEYNEQFF.